Sequencing of this T cell receptor (beta chain) was carried out in a study of shared clonotypes between healthy human individuals. Turning to this clone: The antigen is undetermined.

Only in-frame clones appear in the TCRdb table, and some are missing; sequencing was by immunoSEQ multiplex PCR. Of some 1 million clones detected, about three quarters appear once; the ten largest clones hold about 1.4%. HIV-negative, healthy adults without recent acute infections or vaccinations were the donors. Points from the study as a whole: Incompleteness in sorted-subset sequencing, despite large depth, was shown by rarefaction. Among the subsets, naive ones generally showed larger estimated richness than memory ones.

CDR1 SQVTM and CDR2 ANQGSEA come from the germline V gene. The CDR3 spans 12 residues. V shed 7 bases and J 6 bases; nucleotides not matched to a gene: 5. The sample was memory CD4+ T cells sorted from blood. The subset was: CD45RA-negative fraction. This sequence originates from a man younger than 30 in good health. The genes are TRBV29-1 and TRBJ2-2; 7 nucleotides align to TRBD1. CDR3 coding DNA: TGCAGCGCAGACAGGGAAGCCGGGGAGCTGTTTTTT. It translates to CSADREAGELFF.